Below are 28 T cell receptor beta chains sequenced from a single sample in a study of cytomegalovirus exposure and HLA in healthy donors. The study ran its PCR with 60 Vbeta and 13 Jbeta primers. Assay: immunoSEQ multiplex PCR; the TCRdb copy retains only in-frame clones and omits some. The sample gives about 200,000 clones, over 60% of which show up once; approximately 0.99% is in the top ten. Sequencing used PBMCs. The receptors here all came from a middle-aged woman in good health and CMV-seronegative.

The chain has TRBV5-4 and TRBJ1-2; the D gene is possibly TRBD1 (6 bases). Trimming pared 0 bases from V and 8 bases from J, leaving 17 bases between. The CDR3 runs 15 residues. CDR1 and CDR2 from the germline V gene are SGHNT and YYREEE (reference sequence). The CDR3 sequence: CASSLAGEGGYGYTF. The CDR3 region has the DNA TGTGCCAGCAGCTTGGCAGGGGAAGGGGGTTACGGCTACACCTTC. The whole variable domain, remainder taken from reference TRBV5-4 and TRBJ1-2, is ETGVTQSPTHLIKTRGQQVTLRCSSQSGHNTVSWYQQALGQGPQFIFQYYREEENGRGNFPPRFSGLQFPNYSSELNVNALELDDSALYLCASSLAGEGGYGYTFGSGTRLTVV.

This chain uses TRBV27 with TRBJ2-7; tentatively, D is TRBD2 (6 bases). The CDR3 covers 12 residues. The germline gives CDR1 MNHEY, CDR2 SMNVEV (reference sequence). V was trimmed by 3 bases and J by 6 bases, leaving 9 bases between them. CDR3 in amino acids: CASSFGRGEQYF. The CDR3 DNA reads TGTGCCAGCAGTTTCGGGCGGGGCGAGCAGTACTTC.

The chain uses TRBV5-1 and TRBJ1-2; no definite D call. V lost 0 bases and J lost 1, with 4 bases in between. The CDR3 runs to 13 residues. Germline V gene sequence: CDR1 SGHRS, CDR2 YFSETQ. CDR3 DNA sequence: TGCGCCAGCAGCTTGGACAGTAACTATGGCTACACCTTC. It codes for CASSLDSNYGYTF. The full variable domain, in which reference TRBV5-1 and TRBJ1-2 provide the parts outside the CDR3, is KAGVTQTPRYLIKTRGQQVTLSCSPISGHRSVSWYQQTPGQGLQFLFEYFSETQRNKGNFPGRFSGRQFSNSRSEMNVSTLELGDSALYLCASSLDSNYGYTFGSGTRLTVV.

This clone appeared a single time. The chain carries TRBV30 and TRBJ2-2; 9 nucleotides align to TRBD1. Germline assignment: CDR1 GTSNPN and CDR2 SVGIG (reference sequence). The V and J ends lost 4 bases and 2 bases, in that order; junction bases with no gene match: 2. The CDR3 is made up of 14 amino acids. The CDR3 DNA reads TGTGCCTGGAACAGGGGGCTTAACACCGGGGAGCTGTTTTTT. Protein sequence: CAWNRGLNTGELFF. Looking up the rest from reference TRBV30 and TRBJ2-2 gives the full variable domain: SQTIHQWPATLVQPVGSPLSLECTVEGTSNPNLYWYRQAAGRGLQLLFYSVGIGQISSEVPQNLSASRPQDRQFILSSKKLLLSDSGFYLCAWNRGLNTGELFFGEGSRLTVL.

The gene calls are TRBV27 and TRBJ2-7; 9 bases are shared with TRBD2. The CDR3 sequence is 12 residues long. V shed 8 bases, J shed 6 bases, and the junction held 5 bases outside the gene matches. Germline V CDR1 and CDR2: MNHEY, SMNVEV (reference sequence). The CDR3 loop reads CASWGLALEQYF. The CDR3 bases are TGTGCCAGCTGGGGACTAGCACTCGAGCAGTACTTC.

The chain recombines TRBV11-2 with TRBJ2-7; TRBD1 agrees at 10 bases. CDR1 and CDR2 from the germline V gene are SGHAT and FQNNGV. The CDR3 has 14 amino acids. V lost 5 bases and J lost 6; bases outside the gene matches: 7. The CDR3 DNA reads as TGTGCCAGCAGCCCAGACAGGGGGCTTGGCGAGCAGTACGTC. It translates to CASSPDRGLGEQYV.

The chain is built from TRBV9 and TRBJ2-2, with D perhaps TRBD2 (6 bases). The CDR3 has 15 residues. The V end lost 3 bases, the J end lost 1 base, and 10 bases lay between the germline ends. The germline V gene encodes CDR1 SGDLS and CDR2 YYNGEE. As DNA, the CDR3 is TGTGCCAGCAGCGCCGATAGCGGGAACACCGGGGAGCTGTTTTTT. The encoded protein is CASSADSGNTGELFF.

V gene TRBV7-8 combines with J gene TRBJ1-3; D call uncertain. V lost 2 bases, J lost 8 bases, and 16 bases lay in between. Germline V gene data show CDR1 as SGHVS and CDR2 as FQNEAQ. The CDR3 is 15 amino acids. For the CDR3, the DNA is TGTGCCAGCAGCTTAAGCGTCGAAACCCTAGACACCATATATTTT. Its translation is CASSLSVETLDTIYF. Full variable domain (rest looked up from reference TRBV7-8 and TRBJ1-3): GAGVSQSPRYKVAKRGQDVALRCDPISGHVSLFWYQQALGQGPEFLTYFQNEAQLDKSGLPSDRFFAERPEGSVSTLKIQRTQQEDSAVYLCASSLSVETLDTIYFGEGSWLTVV.

The chain has TRBV4-1 and TRBJ1-1, with D tentatively TRBD1 (6 bases). V gave up 3 bases and J gave up 3 bases, with 17 bases separating them. Germline loops: CDR1 MGHRA, CDR2 YSYEKL. The CDR3 consists of 16 residues. CDR3 DNA sequence: TGCGCCAGCAGCCACGAATTCTCAGGGGTAGACACTGAAGCTTTCTTT. Its protein product is CASSHEFSGVDTEAFF.

The CDR3 region is CASSSSGAGEGYTF. The CDR3 coding sequence is TGTGCCAGTAGTTCGTCGGGGGCGGGAGAAGGCTACACCTTC. V usage is TRBV19 and J usage is TRBJ1-2; tentatively, D is TRBD1 (6 bases). CDR1 is LNHDA and CDR2 is SQIVND in the germline V gene (reference sequence). V lost 5 bases and J 8 bases, leaving 18 bases between the germline ends. This CDR3 contains 14 residues.

The chain combines TRBV2 with TRBJ2-7, with D maybe TRBD1 (6 bases). Germline values: CDR1 SNHLY, CDR2 FYNNEI. This CDR3 has 15 amino acids. V dropped 1 base and J dropped 3 bases, with 13 bases sitting between them. CDR3 protein: CASSEDRTVNYEQYF. The CDR3 nucleotides are TGTGCCAGCAGTGAAGATAGGACAGTTAACTACGAGCAGTACTTC.

V usage is TRBV19 and J usage is TRBJ1-1; D perhaps matches TRBD1 (5 bases). The CDR3 is 13 amino acids. Between the trimmed V and J ends, which lost 5 bases and 6 bases, there was a span of 13 bases. Germline V gene data show CDR1 as LNHDA and CDR2 as SQIVND (reference sequence). In nucleotides, the CDR3 is TGTGCCAGTAGTTTCCGACAGTCAGCTGAAGCTTTCTTT. This codes for CASSFRQSAEAFF.

The chain links TRBV6-1 to TRBJ2-6; TRBD2 matches at 7 bases. The CDR3 is 13 residues long. Trimming at V came to 6 bases and at J to 10 bases, leaving 6 bases not matched to a gene. Germline-derived CDR1 and CDR2 are MNHNS and SASEGT. CDR3 sequence (DNA): TGTGCCAGCAGCGGCGGGGGTTGGAACGTCCTGACTTTC. Translated, it gives CASSGGGWNVLTF.

The rearrangement joins TRBV19 to TRBJ1-5, with 7 bases lining up with TRBD1. The CDR3 extends over 18 amino acids. Germline V gene lookup returns CDR1 LNHDA and CDR2 SQIVND (reference sequence). Unmatched junction bases numbered 14, after V lost 6 bases and J lost 0 bases. The CDR3 here is CASSRQGREAYSNQPQHF. The CDR3 DNA reads TGTGCCAGTAGCCGACAGGGACGGGAAGCCTATAGCAATCAGCCCCAGCATTTT.

This chain connects TRBV2 to TRBJ2-2; the match to TRBD1 covers 7 bases. V shed 7 bases and J 2 bases; nucleotides not matched to a gene: 7. The germline V gene encodes CDR1 SNHLY and CDR2 FYNNEI. CDR3 size: 15 residues. This CDR3 reads CASMRDRVNTGELFF. CDR3 DNA sequence: TGTGCCAGCATGAGAGACAGGGTCAACACCGGGGAGCTGTTTTTT. Full variable domain (rest looked up from reference TRBV2 and TRBJ2-2): EPEVTQTPSHQVTQMGQEVILRCVPISNHLYFYWYRQILGQKVEFLVSFYNNEISEKSEIFDDQFSVERPDGSNFTLKIRSTKLEDSAMYFCASMRDRVNTGELFFGEGSRLTVL.

The chain has TRBV5-1 and TRBJ2-1; D is perhaps TRBD2 (5 bases). The CDR3 covers 13 residues. Germline CDR1 and CDR2: SGHRS and YFSETQ. Trimming shortened V by 2 bases and J by 12 bases, and 15 bases separated the two germline ends. Written as DNA, the CDR3 is TGCGCCAGCAGCTTCGAACTAGGGCGTCTGCAGTTCTTC. Translated, it gives CASSFELGRLQFF. The full variable domain, completed using reference TRBV5-1 and TRBJ2-1, is KAGVTQTPRYLIKTRGQQVTLSCSPISGHRSVSWYQQTPGQGLQFLFEYFSETQRNKGNFPGRFSGRQFSNSRSEMNVSTLELGDSALYLCASSFELGRLQFFGPGTRLTVL.

The chain has TRBV18 and TRBJ2-5, with 7 bases matching TRBD1. V was clipped by 6 bases and J by 2 bases; unmatched bases: 15. The CDR3 extends over 17 amino acids. In germline, CDR1 is KGHSH, CDR2 LQKENI. The chain's CDR3 is CASSYSGTVTQQETQYF. Written as DNA, the CDR3 is TGTGCCAGCTCCTACTCGGGGACAGTAACCCAACAAGAGACCCAGTACTTC.

The rearrangement uses TRBV12-5 and TRBJ2-7; TRBD1 might be the D (6 bases). V dropped 5 bases and J dropped 3 bases, with 20 bases sitting between them. The CDR3 sequence is 16 residues long. The germline CDR1 and CDR2 sequences are LGHNT and FRNRAP. CDR3 DNA sequence: TGTGCTAGTGGTCCCCAACAGGGAAATACGGACTACGAGCAGTACTTC. It encodes CASGPQQGNTDYEQYF.

J is TRBJ2-1 and V is TRBV5-8; 7 bases line up with TRBD2. Germline CDR1 SGHTS, CDR2 YDEGEE. With 5 bases clipped from V and 2 bases from J, the junction kept 10 bases outside the gene matches. CDR3 size: 16 residues. The CDR3 protein is CASRVGREPPYNEQFF. The CDR3 nucleotides read TGTGCCAGCAGGGTTGGGCGGGAGCCACCCTACAATGAGCAGTTCTTC. Looking up the rest from reference TRBV5-8 and TRBJ2-1 gives the full variable domain: EAGVTQSPTHLIKTRGQQATLRCSPISGHTSVYWYQQALGLGLQFLLWYDEGEERNRGNFPPRFSGRQFPNYSSELNVNALELEDSALYLCASRVGREPPYNEQFFGPGTRLTVL.

The V call is TRBV11-2, the J call TRBJ2-7; TRBD1 matches at 9 bases. Germline V gene sequence: CDR1 SGHAT, CDR2 FQNNGV. The CDR3 is 17 amino acids. V dropped 6 bases and J dropped 3; count of bases not matched to a gene: 15. CDR3 in amino acids: CASRRMGGTGRDYEQYF. The CDR3, as DNA: TGTGCCAGCAGACGAATGGGGGGGACAGGGAGAGACTACGAGCAGTACTTC. Based on the CDR3 plus reference TRBV11-2 and TRBJ2-7, the full variable domain is EAGVAQSPRYKIIEKRQSVAFWCNPISGHATLYWYQQILGQGPKLLIQFQNNGVVDDSQLPKDRFSAERLKGVDSTLKIQPAKLEDSAVYLCASRRMGGTGRDYEQYFGPGTRLTVT.

The V and J genes are TRBV11-3 and TRBJ1-1; 7 bases align to TRBD1. CDR3 length: 12 residues. V gave up 0 bases and J gave up 10 bases; unmatched junction bases: 2. Germline V gene lookup returns CDR1 SGHNT and CDR2 YENEEA. CDR3 sequence reads: CASSLENRGAFF. The CDR3 bases are TGTGCCAGCAGCTTAGAGAACAGGGGAGCTTTCTTT.

This chain uses TRBV9 with TRBJ1-2; 9 bases are a match to TRBD1. The CDR3 has 14 residues. CDR1 is SGDLS and CDR2 is YYNGEE in the germline V gene. The V and J ends lost 0 bases and 8 bases, in that order; junction bases with no gene match: 5. The chain's CDR3 is CASSVGGQGIGYTF. The CDR3 coding sequence is TGTGCCAGCAGCGTAGGGGGACAGGGTATCGGCTACACCTTC.

V and J are TRBV4-1 and TRBJ2-2, with D possibly TRBD1 on 6 matching bases. Looked up from germline, CDR1 is MGHRA and CDR2 is YSYEKL. The CDR3 has 16 amino acids. Trimming cost V 6 bases and J 4 bases, with 18 bases left between them. The CDR3 DNA reads as TGCGCCAGCAGGAGACAACAGGGAGTGGGCACCGGGGAGCTGTTTTTT. Amino acids: CASRRQQGVGTGELFF.

The chain employs TRBV5-8 and TRBJ2-7, with TRBD2 matching 12 bases. The CDR3 is 18 residues long. Trimming cost V 4 bases and J 2 bases; bases outside gene matches: 13. Germline lookup yields CDR1 SGHTS and CDR2 YDEGEE. The CDR3 DNA is TGTGCCAGCAGCCAGCCGGTGGCTCGGACTAGCGGGGCCTACGAGCAGTACGTC. Its translation is CASSQPVARTSGAYEQYV.

With respect to this clone: Other DNA sequences in this sample translate to the same CDR3. The gene calls are TRBV7-2 and TRBJ1-1; D gene ambiguous. Trimming removed 1 base from V and 0 bases from J, with 9 bases in between. Germline CDR1 and CDR2: SGHTA and FQGNSA. The CDR3 has 15 amino acids. The CDR3 loop is CASSLGGVMNTEAFF. CDR3 bases: TGTGCCAGCAGCTTAGGAGGAGTCATGAACACTGAAGCTTTCTTT.

This clone is a singleton in its sample. This chain connects TRBV2 to TRBJ2-5, with D possibly TRBD1 on 6 matching bases. V was trimmed by 7 bases and J by 1 base, leaving 16 bases between them. This CDR3 region has 15 residues. CDR1 is SNHLY and CDR2 is FYNNEI in the germline V gene. The CDR3 here is CASTRNGQIQETQYF. The CDR3 region has the DNA TGTGCCAGCACCCGGAACGGACAGATCCAAGAGACCCAGTACTTC. The full variable domain, in which reference TRBV2 and TRBJ2-5 provide the parts outside the CDR3, is EPEVTQTPSHQVTQMGQEVILRCVPISNHLYFYWYRQILGQKVEFLVSFYNNEISEKSEIFDDQFSVERPDGSNFTLKIRSTKLEDSAMYFCASTRNGQIQETQYFGPGTRLLVL.

This clone appeared a few times. Other DNA sequences from this sample encode an identical CDR3 as well. This chain links TRBV7-9 with TRBJ1-1, with TRBD1 matching over 7 bases. There are 13 residues in the CDR3. J gave up 5 bases and V 1 base, and 1 base lay outside the gene matches. CDR1 SEHNR and CDR2 FQNEAQ come from the germline V gene (reference sequence). The CDR3, as DNA: TGTGCCAGCAGCTTAGACAGGGGAACTGAAGCTTTCTTT. Its translation is CASSLDRGTEAFF.

The chain has TRBV19 and TRBJ2-7; D may be TRBD2 (6 bases). Trimming took off 5 bases at V and 6 bases at J, with 17 bases between the two ends. The length of the CDR3 is 14 residues. The V gene's germline CDR1 is LNHDA and CDR2 SQIVND (reference sequence). In nucleotides, the CDR3 is TGTGCCAGTAGTCTCACCGGGCTCGGGGGCGAGCAGTACTTC. This codes for CASSLTGLGGEQYF.